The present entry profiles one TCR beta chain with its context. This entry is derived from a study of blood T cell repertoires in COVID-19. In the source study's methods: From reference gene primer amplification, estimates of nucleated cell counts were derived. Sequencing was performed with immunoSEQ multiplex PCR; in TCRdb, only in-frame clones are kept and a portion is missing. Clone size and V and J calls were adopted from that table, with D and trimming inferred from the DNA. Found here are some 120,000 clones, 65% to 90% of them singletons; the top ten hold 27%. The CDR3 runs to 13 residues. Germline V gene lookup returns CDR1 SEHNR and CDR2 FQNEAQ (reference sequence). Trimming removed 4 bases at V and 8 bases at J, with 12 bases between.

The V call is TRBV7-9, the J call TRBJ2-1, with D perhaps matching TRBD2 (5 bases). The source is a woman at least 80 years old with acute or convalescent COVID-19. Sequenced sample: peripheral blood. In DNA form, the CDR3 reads TGTGCCAGCAGCTCCCGGGGAGCGGATGAGCAGTTCTTC. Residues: CASSSRGADEQFF.